These T cell receptor beta chains were read from a single sample in a study of control samples from healthy donors and cancer patients. Some clones are missing from TCRdb's copy, which holds only in-frame ones; the method was immunoSEQ multiplex PCR. The data hold 130,000 or so clones, with 88% observed a single time. The sequenced material came from blood. The receptors were gathered from a man aged 45 to 65 in good health. The CDR3 runs from the conserved cysteine through the conserved F or W. Each record gives: V gene, J gene, CDR3 protein.

V gene: TRBV7-2
J gene: TRBJ2-7
CDR3 protein: CASSLISSPEAYEQYF

V gene: TRBV9
J gene: TRBJ2-5
CDR3 protein: CASSAPYSGGEETQYF

V gene: TRBV6-1
J gene: TRBJ1-6
CDR3 protein: CASSEASDRVLNSPLHF

V gene: TRBV9
J gene: TRBJ2-3
CDR3 protein: CASSVGTTDQDTQYF

V gene: TRBV11-3
J gene: TRBJ1-2
CDR3 protein: CASSQRGAYGYTF

V gene: TRBV9
J gene: TRBJ2-1
CDR3 protein: CASSPTGGSYNEQFF

V gene: TRBV14
J gene: TRBJ1-2
CDR3 protein: CASSPTGGNGYTF

V gene: TRBV9
J gene: TRBJ2-3
CDR3 protein: CASSEGTSGGAGTDTQYF

V gene: TRBV19
J gene: TRBJ1-5
CDR3 protein: CASKPRTGDNQPQHF

V gene: TRBV5-6
J gene: TRBJ1-6
CDR3 protein: CASSLGVSRYNSPLHF

V gene: TRBV6-6
J gene: TRBJ2-5
CDR3 protein: CASSYLAGTDTQYF